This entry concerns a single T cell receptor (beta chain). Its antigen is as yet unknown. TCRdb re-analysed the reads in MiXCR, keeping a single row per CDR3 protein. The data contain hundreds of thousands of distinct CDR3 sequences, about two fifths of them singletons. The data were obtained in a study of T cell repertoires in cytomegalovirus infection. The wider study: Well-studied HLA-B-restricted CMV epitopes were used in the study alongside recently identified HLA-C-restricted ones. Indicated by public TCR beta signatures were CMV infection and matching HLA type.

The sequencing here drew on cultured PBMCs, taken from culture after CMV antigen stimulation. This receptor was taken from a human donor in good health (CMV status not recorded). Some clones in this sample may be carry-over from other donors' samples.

CDR3 loop: CASSLLGQHNEKLFF. The CDR3 region has the DNA TGTGCCAGCAGCCTATTGGGACAGCATAATGAAAAACTGTTTTTT. The rearrangement joins TRBV7-2 to TRBJ1-4, with 7 bases matching TRBD1. The CDR3 has 15 amino acids. Germline trimming cut 5 bases from V and 4 bases from J; bases unmatched to any gene: 7. Germline V gene lookup returns CDR1 SGHTA and CDR2 FQGNSA.